This TCR beta chain originates from a study of PD-1 blockade in classical Hodgkin lymphoma. Of note for this clone: What it binds is not known.

The CDR3 extends over 12 amino acids. In germline, CDR1 is SGHTA, CDR2 FQGNSA. Trimming shortened V by 3 bases and J by 9 bases, and 8 bases separated the two germline ends. Data came from immunoSEQ multiplex PCR; TCRdb stores just in-frame clones and leaves some out. This repertoire shows 7,000 or so clones, roughly 80% found once; its top ten account for around 43%. Whole-study results and caveats: The baseline diversity of complete responders showed similarity to that of newly diagnosed patients. Reports described newly diagnosed patients as having lower baseline TCR diversity than healthy donors.

Documented time point: cycle 4 day 1 (C4D1), after five to seven weeks of nivolumab. Every patient was affected by relapse after autologous stem cell transplantation, while exposure to brentuximab vedotin was not uniform. This clonotype was sampled from a human donor with classical Hodgkin lymphoma. Sequenced here: peripheral blood mononuclear cells (PBMCs), sampled before the fourth cycle of nivolumab. This rearrangement joins TRBV7-2 to TRBJ2-2; no definite D call. CDR3 residues: CASSLGPRELFF. The CDR3 bases are TGTGCCAGCAGCTTGGGTCCCCGGGAGCTGTTTTTT.